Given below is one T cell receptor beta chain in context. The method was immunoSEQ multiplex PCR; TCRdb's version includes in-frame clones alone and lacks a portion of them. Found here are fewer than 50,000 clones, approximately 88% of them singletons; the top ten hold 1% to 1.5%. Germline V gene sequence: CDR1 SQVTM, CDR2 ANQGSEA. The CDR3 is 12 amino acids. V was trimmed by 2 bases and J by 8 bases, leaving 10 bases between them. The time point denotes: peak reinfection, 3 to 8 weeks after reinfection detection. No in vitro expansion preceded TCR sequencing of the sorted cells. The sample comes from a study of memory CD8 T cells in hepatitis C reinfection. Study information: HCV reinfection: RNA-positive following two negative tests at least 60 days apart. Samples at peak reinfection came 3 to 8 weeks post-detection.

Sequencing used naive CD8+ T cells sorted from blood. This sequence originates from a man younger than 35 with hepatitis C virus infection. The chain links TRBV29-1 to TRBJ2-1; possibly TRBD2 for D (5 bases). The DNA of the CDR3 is TGCAGCGTTGAAATGGGAGCTTATGAGCAGTTCTTC. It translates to CSVEMGAYEQFF.